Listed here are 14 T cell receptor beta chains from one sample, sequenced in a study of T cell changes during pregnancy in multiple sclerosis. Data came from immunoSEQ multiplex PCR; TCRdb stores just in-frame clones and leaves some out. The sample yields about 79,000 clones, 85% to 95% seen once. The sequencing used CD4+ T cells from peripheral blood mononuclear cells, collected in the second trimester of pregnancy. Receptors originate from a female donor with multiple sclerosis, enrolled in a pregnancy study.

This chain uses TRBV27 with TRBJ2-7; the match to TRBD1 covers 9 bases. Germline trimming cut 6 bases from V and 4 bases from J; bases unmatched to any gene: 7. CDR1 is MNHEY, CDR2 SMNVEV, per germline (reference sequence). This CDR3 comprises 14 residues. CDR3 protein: CASSRTGGGYEQYF. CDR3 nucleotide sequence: TGTGCCAGCAGCCGAACAGGGGGCGGGTACGAGCAGTACTTC.

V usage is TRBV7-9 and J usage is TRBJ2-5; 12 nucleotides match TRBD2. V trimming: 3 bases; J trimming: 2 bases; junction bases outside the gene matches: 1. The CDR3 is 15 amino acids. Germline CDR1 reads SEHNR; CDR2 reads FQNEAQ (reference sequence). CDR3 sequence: CASSLLAGGQETQYF. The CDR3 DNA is TGTGCCAGCAGCTTGCTAGCGGGGGGGCAAGAGACCCAGTACTTC.

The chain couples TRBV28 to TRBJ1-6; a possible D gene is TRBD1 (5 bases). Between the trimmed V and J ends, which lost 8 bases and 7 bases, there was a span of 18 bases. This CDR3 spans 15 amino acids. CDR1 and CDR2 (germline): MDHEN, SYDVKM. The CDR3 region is CASYPSGGYNSPLHF. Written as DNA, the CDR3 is TGTGCCAGCTACCCCTCGGGGGGGTACAATTCACCCCTCCACTTT.

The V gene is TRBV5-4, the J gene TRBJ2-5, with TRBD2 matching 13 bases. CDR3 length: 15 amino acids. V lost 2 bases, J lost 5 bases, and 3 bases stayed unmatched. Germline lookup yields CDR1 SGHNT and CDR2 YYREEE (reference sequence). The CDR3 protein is CASSLLAGGVETQYF. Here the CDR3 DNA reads TGTGCCAGCAGCTTACTAGCGGGAGGGGTTGAGACCCAGTACTTC.

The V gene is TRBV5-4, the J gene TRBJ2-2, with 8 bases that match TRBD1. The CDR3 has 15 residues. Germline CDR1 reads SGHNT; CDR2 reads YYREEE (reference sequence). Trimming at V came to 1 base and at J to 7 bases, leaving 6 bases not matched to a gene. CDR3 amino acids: CASSLQDREGGELFF. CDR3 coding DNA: TGTGCCAGCAGCTTGCAGGACAGGGAAGGCGGGGAGCTGTTTTTT.

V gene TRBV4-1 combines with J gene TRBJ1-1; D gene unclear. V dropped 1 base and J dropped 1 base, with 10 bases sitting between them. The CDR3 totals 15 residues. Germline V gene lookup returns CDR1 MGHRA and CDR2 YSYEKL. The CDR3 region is CASSQVSAANTEAFF. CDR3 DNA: TGCGCCAGCAGCCAAGTCAGCGCTGCGAACACTGAAGCTTTCTTT.

The CDR3 sequence: CASSLVFRGRGNYGYTF. CDR3 bases: TGCGCCAGCAGCTTGGTCTTCAGGGGGCGCGGTAACTATGGCTACACCTTC. The genes are TRBV5-1 and TRBJ1-2, with TRBD1 matching over 8 bases. V dropped 0 bases and J dropped 1; count of bases not matched to a gene: 8. The CDR3 spans 17 residues. Germline CDR1 reads SGHRS; CDR2 reads YFSETQ.

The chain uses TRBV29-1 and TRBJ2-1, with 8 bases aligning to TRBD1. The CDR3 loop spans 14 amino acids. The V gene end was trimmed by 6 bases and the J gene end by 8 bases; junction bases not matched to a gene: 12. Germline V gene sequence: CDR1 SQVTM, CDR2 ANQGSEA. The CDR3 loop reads CSVPRRQGADEQFF. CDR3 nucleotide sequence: TGCAGCGTCCCGAGGAGGCAGGGGGCCGATGAGCAGTTCTTC.

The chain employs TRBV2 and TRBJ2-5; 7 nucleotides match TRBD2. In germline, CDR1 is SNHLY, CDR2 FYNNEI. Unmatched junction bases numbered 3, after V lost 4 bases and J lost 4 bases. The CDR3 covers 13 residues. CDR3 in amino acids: CASSAGGGETQYF. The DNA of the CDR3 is TGTGCCAGCAGTGCGGGGGGAGGAGAGACCCAGTACTTC.

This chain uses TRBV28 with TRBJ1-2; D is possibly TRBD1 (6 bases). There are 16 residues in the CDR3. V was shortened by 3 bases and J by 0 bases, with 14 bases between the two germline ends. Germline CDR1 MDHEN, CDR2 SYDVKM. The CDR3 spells CASSLPTGIANYGYTF. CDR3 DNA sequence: TGTGCCAGCAGTTTGCCCACAGGGATAGCTAACTATGGCTACACCTTC.

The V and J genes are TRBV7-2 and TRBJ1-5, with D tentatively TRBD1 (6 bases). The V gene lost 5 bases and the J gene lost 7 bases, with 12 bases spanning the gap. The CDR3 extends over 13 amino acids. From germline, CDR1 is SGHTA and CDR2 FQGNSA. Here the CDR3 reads CASSVNGGQPQHF. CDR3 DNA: TGTGCCAGCAGCGTTAATGGGGGCCAGCCCCAGCATTTT.

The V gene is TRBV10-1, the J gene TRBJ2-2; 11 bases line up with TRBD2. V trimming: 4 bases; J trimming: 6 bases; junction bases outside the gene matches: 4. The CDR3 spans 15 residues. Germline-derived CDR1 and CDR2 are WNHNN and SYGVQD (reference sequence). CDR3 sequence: CASSATSGVSGELFF. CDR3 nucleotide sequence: TGCGCCAGCAGTGCGACTAGCGGGGTATCCGGGGAGCTGTTTTTT.

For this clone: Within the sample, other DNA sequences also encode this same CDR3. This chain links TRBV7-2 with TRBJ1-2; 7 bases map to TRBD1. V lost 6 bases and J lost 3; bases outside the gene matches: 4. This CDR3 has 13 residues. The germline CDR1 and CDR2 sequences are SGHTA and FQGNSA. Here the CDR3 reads CASSSTGDYGYTF. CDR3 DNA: TGTGCCAGCAGTTCCACAGGGGACTATGGCTACACCTTC. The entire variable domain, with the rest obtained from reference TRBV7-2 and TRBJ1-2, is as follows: GAGVSQSPSNKVTEKGKDVELRCDPISGHTALYWYRQSLGQGLEFLIYFQGNSAPDKSGLPSDRFSAERTGGSVSTLTIQRTQQEDSAVYLCASSSTGDYGYTFGSGTRLTVV.

The DNA for the CDR3 is TGTGCCAGCAGCTTAGGCGGGGCTGACACTGAAGCTTTCTTT. As protein: CASSLGGADTEAFF. V is TRBV7-9 and J is TRBJ1-1; a possible D gene is TRBD1 (5 bases). This CDR3 spans 14 amino acids. Trimming took off 1 base at V and 3 bases at J, with 9 bases between the two ends. The germline CDR1 and CDR2 sequences are SEHNR and FQNEAQ (reference sequence).